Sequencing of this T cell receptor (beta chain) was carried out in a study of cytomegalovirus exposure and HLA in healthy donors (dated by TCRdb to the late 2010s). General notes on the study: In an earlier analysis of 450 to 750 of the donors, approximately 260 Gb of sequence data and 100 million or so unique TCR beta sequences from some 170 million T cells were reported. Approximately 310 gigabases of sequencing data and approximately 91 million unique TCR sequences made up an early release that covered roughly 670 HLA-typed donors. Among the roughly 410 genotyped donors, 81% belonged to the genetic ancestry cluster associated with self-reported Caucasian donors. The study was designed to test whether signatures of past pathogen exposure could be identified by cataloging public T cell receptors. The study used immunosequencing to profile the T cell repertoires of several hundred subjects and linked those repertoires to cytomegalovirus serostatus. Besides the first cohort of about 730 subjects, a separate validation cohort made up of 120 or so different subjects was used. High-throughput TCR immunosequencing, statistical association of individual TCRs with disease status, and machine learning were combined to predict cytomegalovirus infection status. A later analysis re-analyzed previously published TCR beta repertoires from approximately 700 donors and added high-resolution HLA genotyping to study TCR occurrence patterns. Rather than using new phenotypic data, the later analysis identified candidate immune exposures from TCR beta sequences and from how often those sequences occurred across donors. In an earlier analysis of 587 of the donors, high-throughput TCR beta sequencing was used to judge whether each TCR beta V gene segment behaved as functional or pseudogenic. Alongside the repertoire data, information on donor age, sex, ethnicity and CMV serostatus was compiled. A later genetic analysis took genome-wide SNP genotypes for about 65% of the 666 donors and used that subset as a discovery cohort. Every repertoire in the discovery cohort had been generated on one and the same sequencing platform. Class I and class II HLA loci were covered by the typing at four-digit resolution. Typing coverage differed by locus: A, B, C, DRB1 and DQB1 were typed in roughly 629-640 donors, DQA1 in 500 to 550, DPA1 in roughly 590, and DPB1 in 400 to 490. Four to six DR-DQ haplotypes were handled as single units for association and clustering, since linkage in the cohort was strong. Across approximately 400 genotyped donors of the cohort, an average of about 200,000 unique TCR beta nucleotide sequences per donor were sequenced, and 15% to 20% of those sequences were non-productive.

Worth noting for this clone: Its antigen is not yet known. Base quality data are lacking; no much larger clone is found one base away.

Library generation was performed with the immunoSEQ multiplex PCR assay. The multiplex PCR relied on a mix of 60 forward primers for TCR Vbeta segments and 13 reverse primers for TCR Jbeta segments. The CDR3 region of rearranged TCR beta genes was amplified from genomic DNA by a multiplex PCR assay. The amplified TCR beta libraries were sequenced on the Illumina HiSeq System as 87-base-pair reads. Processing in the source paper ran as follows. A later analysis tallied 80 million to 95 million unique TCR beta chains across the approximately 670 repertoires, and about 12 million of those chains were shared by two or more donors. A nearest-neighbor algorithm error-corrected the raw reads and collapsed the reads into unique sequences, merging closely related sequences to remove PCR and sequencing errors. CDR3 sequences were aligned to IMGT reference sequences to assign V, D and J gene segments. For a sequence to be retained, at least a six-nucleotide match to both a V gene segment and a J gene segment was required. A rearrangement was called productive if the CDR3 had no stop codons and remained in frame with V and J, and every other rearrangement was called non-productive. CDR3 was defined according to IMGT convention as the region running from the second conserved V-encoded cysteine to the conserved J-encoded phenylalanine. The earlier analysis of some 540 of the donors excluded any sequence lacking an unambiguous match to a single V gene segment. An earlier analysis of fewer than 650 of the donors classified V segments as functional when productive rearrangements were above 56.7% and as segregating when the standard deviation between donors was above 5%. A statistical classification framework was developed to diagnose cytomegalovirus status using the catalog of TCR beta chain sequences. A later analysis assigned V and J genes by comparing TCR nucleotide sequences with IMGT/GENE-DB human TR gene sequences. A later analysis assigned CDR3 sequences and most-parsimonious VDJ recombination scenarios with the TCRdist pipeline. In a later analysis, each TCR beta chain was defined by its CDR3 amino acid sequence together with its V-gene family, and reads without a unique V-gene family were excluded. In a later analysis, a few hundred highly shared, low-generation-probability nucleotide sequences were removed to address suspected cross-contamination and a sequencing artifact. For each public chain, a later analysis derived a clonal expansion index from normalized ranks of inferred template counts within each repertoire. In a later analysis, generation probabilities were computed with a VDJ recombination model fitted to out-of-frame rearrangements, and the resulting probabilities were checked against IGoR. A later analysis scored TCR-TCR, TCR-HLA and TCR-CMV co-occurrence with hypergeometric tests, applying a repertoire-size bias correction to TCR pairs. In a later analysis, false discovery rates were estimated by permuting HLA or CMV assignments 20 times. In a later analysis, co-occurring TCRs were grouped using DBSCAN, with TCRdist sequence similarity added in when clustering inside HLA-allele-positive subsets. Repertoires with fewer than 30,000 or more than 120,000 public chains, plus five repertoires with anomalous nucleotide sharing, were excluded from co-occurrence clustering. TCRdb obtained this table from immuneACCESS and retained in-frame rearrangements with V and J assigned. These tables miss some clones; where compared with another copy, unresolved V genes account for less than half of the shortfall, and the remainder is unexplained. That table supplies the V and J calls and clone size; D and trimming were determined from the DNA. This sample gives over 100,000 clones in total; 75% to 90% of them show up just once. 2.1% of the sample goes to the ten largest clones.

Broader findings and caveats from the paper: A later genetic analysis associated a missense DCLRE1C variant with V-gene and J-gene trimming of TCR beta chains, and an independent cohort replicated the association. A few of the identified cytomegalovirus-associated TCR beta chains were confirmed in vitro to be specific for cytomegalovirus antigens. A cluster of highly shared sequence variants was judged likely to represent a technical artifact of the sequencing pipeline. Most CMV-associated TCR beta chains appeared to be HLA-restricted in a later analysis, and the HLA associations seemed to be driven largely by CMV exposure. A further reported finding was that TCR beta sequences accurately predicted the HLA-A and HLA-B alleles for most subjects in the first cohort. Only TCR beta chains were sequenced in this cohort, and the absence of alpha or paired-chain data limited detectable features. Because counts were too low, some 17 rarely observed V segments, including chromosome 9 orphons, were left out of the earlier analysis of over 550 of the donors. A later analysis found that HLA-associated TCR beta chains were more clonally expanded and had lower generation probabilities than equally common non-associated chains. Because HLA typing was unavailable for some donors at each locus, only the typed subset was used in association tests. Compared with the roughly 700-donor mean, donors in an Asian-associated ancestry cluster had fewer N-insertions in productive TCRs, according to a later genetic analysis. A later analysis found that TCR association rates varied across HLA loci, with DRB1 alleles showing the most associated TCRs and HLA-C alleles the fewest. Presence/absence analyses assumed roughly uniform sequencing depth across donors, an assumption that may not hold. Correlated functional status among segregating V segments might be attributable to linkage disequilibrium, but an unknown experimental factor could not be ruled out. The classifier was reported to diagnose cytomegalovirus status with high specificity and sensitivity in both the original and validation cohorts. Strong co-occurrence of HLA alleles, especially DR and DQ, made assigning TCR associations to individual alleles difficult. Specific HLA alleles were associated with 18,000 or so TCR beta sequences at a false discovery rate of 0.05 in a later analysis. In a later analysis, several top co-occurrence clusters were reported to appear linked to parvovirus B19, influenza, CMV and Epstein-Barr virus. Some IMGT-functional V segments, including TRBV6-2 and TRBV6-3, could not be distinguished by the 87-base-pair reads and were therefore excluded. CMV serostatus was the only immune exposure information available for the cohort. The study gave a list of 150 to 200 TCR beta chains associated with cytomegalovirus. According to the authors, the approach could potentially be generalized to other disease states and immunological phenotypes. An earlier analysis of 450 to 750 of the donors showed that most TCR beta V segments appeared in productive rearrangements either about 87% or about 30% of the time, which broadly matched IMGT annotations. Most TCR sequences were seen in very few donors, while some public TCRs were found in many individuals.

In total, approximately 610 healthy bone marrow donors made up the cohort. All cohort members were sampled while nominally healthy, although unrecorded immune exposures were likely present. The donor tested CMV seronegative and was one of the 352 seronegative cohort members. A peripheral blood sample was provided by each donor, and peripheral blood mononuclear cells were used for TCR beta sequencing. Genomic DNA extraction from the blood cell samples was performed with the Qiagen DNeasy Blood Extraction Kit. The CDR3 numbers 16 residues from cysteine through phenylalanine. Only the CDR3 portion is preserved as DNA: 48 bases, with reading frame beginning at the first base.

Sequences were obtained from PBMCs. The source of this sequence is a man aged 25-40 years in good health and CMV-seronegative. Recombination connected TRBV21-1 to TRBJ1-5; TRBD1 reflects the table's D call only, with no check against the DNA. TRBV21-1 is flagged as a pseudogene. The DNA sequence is TGTGCCAGCAGCACCCGGACACCCGATAGCAATCAGCCCCAGCATTTT. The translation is CASSTRTPDSNQPQHF.